The entry that follows covers one TCR beta chain sequence. As yet, its antigen is unknown. This specimen comes from a study of monozygotic twins with inflammatory bowel disease. Unsorted whole blood yielded the total RNA, with T cells left unselected. Following a re-call of the 5' RACE reads, TCRdb has one entry per CDR3 protein and lacks DNA. This table lists around 410,000 distinct CDR3 sequences. Germline loops: CDR1 LGHDT, CDR2 YNNKEL (reference sequence). CDR3 length: 14 amino acids. Study results and limitations: Using the inverse Simpson index, IBD patients had lower TCRbeta diversity than healthy co-twins. For IBD patients, clonotypes shared with others were fewer than for healthy twins, especially with disease activity. No single strong signal or clonotype associated with IBD was supported.

This receptor was taken from a human donor with ulcerative colitis or Crohn's disease, or a healthy co-twin of an affected twin (not recorded which). Specimen: blood. The chain carries TRBV3-1 and TRBJ1-1. The CDR3 region is CASSQGAMNTEAFF.